This T cell receptor beta chain was recorded in a study of control samples from healthy donors and cancer patients. Measured with immunoSEQ multiplex PCR; TCRdb has only the in-frame clones, and not every one. This sample has approximately 170,000 clones; 92% occur once, and the top ten carry 0.68%. The CDR3 covers 13 residues. The V end was cut by 6 bases, the J end by 6 bases, with 9 bases between. Germline CDR1 and CDR2: MDHEN and SYDVKM. Sequencing was performed on blood. The TCR was taken from a woman younger than 45 in good health. This sequence joins TRBV28 and TRBJ1-6; TRBD1 might be the D (5 bases). Here the CDR3 DNA reads TGTGCCAGCAGCCCGGGACCTAATTCACCCCTCCACTTT. The encoded protein is CASSPGPNSPLHF.